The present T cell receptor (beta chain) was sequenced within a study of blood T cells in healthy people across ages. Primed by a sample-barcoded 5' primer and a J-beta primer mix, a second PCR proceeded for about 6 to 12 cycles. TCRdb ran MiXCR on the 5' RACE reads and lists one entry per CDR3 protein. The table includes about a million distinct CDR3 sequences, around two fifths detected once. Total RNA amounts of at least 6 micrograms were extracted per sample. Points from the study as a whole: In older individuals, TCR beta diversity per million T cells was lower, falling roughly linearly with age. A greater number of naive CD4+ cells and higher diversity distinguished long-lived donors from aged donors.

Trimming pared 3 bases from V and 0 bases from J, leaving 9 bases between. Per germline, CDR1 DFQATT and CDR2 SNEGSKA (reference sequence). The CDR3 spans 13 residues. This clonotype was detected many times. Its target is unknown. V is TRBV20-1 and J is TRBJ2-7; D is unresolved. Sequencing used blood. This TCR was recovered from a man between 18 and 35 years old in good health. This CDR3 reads CSARGPDSYEQYF. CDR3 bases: TGCAGTGCTAGGGGTCCTGACTCCTACGAGCAGTACTTC.